One sample yielded the 17 T cell receptor beta chains listed below, sequenced in a study of blood T cells in healthy people across ages. A sample-barcoded 5' primer and a J-beta primer mix were used in a second PCR of about 6 to 12 cycles. TCRdb reanalysed the 5' RACE reads using MiXCR and keeps one entry per CDR3 protein. The sample lists some 800,000 distinct CDR3 sequences; roughly 44% were seen once. The sequenced sample was blood. The receptor set was obtained from a man aged 55 to 70 in good health.

This clonotype occurred a few times. The V gene is TRBV29-1, the J gene TRBJ2-7; 10 bases line up with TRBD2. The tail of the sequence fits TRBJ2-5 better, so the J call may be wrong. CDR1 is SQVTM and CDR2 is ANQGSEA in the germline V gene. This CDR3 spans 15 amino acids. CDR3 nucleotides: TGCAGCGCTAAACTACTAGCGGGGAGAGAGGAGACCCAGTACTTC. This encodes CSAKLLAGREETQYF.

This clonotype was counted once. A much more abundant neighbour one base away suggests this may be a read error. V is TRBV14 and J is TRBJ2-7, with D possibly matching TRBD2 (5 bases). The CDR3 extends over 13 amino acids. The germline V gene has CDR1 SGHDN and CDR2 FVKESK. The CDR3 DNA sequence: TGTGCCGGCAGCCCCCCGGGGAGCTACGAGCAGTACTTC. This encodes CAGSPPGSYEQYF.

The chain is built from TRBV10-2 and TRBJ1-5; TRBD1 matches at 7 bases. The J segment lost 7 bases and the V segment lost 2 bases, leaving 17 bases of the junction unmatched. CDR3 length: 18 residues. Germline V CDR1 and CDR2: WSHSY, SAAADI. The CDR3 loop reads CASSEEGGTVGGWQPQHF. Here the CDR3 DNA reads TGCGCCAGCAGTGAGGAAGGGGGGACAGTTGGAGGATGGCAGCCCCAGCATTTT.

A few counts support this clonotype. This chain joins TRBV27 and TRBJ2-7, with unresolved D. The CDR3 extends over 14 amino acids. Germline CDR1 reads MNHEY; CDR2 reads SMNVEV (reference sequence). V lost 2 bases and J lost 3, with 11 bases in between. CDR3 region: CASSLTQQNYEQYF. The CDR3 DNA sequence: TGTGCCAGCAGTTTAACACAGCAAAACTACGAGCAGTACTTC.

This clonotype was seen more than once but under ten times. V is TRBV20-1 and J is TRBJ2-7; the D gene could be TRBD1 or TRBD2 (6 bases each). Germline-derived CDR1 and CDR2 are DFQATT and SNEGSKA (reference sequence). CDR3 length: 14 residues. Trimming took 4 bases from V and 7 from J, leaving 20 bases between them. Written as DNA, the CDR3 is TGCAGTGCTACTAGGGGGGCCTCCTACAATGAGCAGTACTTC. The encoded protein is CSATRGASYNEQYF.

This clonotype was counted between two and nine times. The J gene is TRBJ1-1, the V gene TRBV30; D may be TRBD1 (6 bases). The ends were cut back, 4 bases at V and 0 bases at J, with 12 bases in the middle. This CDR3 contains 14 residues. CDR1 GTSNPN and CDR2 SVGIG come from the germline V gene (reference sequence). Written as DNA, the CDR3 is TGTGCCTGGATAGGGGGGACGGTGAACACTGAAGCTTTCTTT. Translated: CAWIGGTVNTEAFF.

The chain joins TRBV10-2 to TRBJ2-1; D call uncertain. Germline V lookup: CDR1 WSHSY, CDR2 SAAADI. V was pared by 3 bases and J by 8 bases, with 5 bases between. CDR3 length: 11 amino acids. The CDR3 spells CASSELDEQFF. The CDR3 DNA is TGCGCCAGCAGTGAATTAGATGAGCAGTTCTTC.

Ten or more counts support this clonotype. J is TRBJ2-6 and V is TRBV12-3 or TRBV12-4; D gene unclear. Trimming shortened V by 5 bases and J by 0 bases, and 8 bases separated the two germline ends. The CDR3 runs 15 residues. For the CDR3, the DNA is TGTGCCAGCAGTATCTACAGCTCTGGGGCCAACGTCCTGACTTTC. Translation gives CASSIYSSGANVLTF.

This rearrangement joins TRBV10-3 to TRBJ2-7, with D maybe TRBD1 (5 bases). The length of the CDR3 is 14 residues. The germline V and J ends were trimmed by 0 bases and 3 bases, with 9 bases remaining between them. Germline V gene data show CDR1 as ENHRY and CDR2 as SYGVKD. CDR3 region: CAISESPGNYEQYF. CDR3 in DNA: TGTGCCATCAGTGAGTCCCCAGGGAACTACGAGCAGTACTTC.

The chain employs TRBV20-1 and TRBJ1-5, with D possibly matching TRBD1 (6 bases). This CDR3 has 17 residues. CDR1 DFQATT and CDR2 SNEGSKA come from the germline V gene (reference sequence). V gave up 1 base and J gave up 0 bases, with 16 bases separating them. CDR3 sequence: CSARVITGWGSNQPQHF. DNA of the CDR3: TGCAGTGCTAGAGTCATAACAGGGTGGGGTAGCAATCAGCCCCAGCATTTT.

This clonotype appeared a few times. V usage is TRBV12-3 or TRBV12-4 and J usage is TRBJ2-6; 8 bases match TRBD1. CDR3 length equals 16 residues. Trimming took 5 bases from V and 4 from J; bases not matched to a gene: 7. CDR3 bases: TGTGCCAGCAGTGGGACAGGTAAAAGGGGGGCCAACGTCCTGACTTTC. Translating gives CASSGTGKRGANVLTF.

V gene TRBV20-1 combines with J gene TRBJ1-1, with TRBD1 identical over 7 bases. The CDR3 runs 14 residues. J was trimmed by 0 bases and V by 8 bases; bases with no gene match: 9. Per germline, CDR1 DFQATT and CDR2 SNEGSKA (reference sequence). The CDR3 loop reads CSITLQGMNTEAFF. The CDR3 DNA is TGCAGTATAACCCTACAGGGGATGAACACTGAAGCTTTCTTT.

CDR3 in amino acids: CASSPDRGLYGYTF. The DNA of the CDR3 is TGTGCCAGCAGCCCGGACAGGGGGCTCTATGGCTACACCTTC. The V gene is TRBV9, the J gene TRBJ1-2; 11 positions agree with TRBD1. J lost 4 bases, V lost 4 bases, and 3 bases had no gene match. The CDR3 is 14 residues long. The germline V gene encodes CDR1 SGDLS and CDR2 YYNGEE.

This chain uses TRBV18 with TRBJ2-7; TRBD1 aligns across 8 bases. The CDR3 spans 16 residues. Germline values: CDR1 KGHSH, CDR2 LQKENI. The junction had 15 bases not matched to a gene; V was cut back by 3 bases and J by 8 bases. The CDR3 DNA reads TGTGCCAGCTCACCGACCGTGACAGGGGCTCCACTCCAGCAGTACTTC. It is translated as CASSPTVTGAPLQQYF.

As regards this clonotype: A much larger clone differs from this one at a single base, so this may be a read error. This chain links TRBV7-9 with TRBJ2-5, with D maybe TRBD1 (5 bases). The J call may be mistaken, given a closer DNA end match to TRBJ2-7. Germline loops: CDR1 SEHNR, CDR2 FQNEAQ (reference sequence). This CDR3 comprises 13 residues. The CDR3, as DNA: TGTGCCAGCAGCCCGCCCAGGGCCGACGAGCAGTACTTC. This encodes CASSPPRADEQYF.

Remarks on this clonotype: An end of the junction differs from the germline gene, which may be a read error. The chain has TRBV5-6 and TRBJ2-5, with TRBD1 matching 9 bases. Germline V CDR1 and CDR2: SGHDT, YYEEEE. The CDR3 has 16 amino acids. The CDR3, as DNA: TGTGCCAGCGGCTTGCGGACAGGGGTGGTGCAAGAGACCCAGTACTTC. Encoded protein: CASGLRTGVVQETQYF.

This clonotype was detected a few times. The V call is TRBV12-3 or TRBV12-4, the J call TRBJ2-5, with a weak D call TRBD1 (6 bases). This CDR3 region has 13 residues. V dropped 3 bases and J dropped 5 bases, with 10 bases sitting between them. DNA for the CDR3: TGTGCCAGCAGTTTCTCTCAGGGGGAGACCCAGTACTTC. It is translated as CASSFSQGETQYF.